This T cell receptor (beta chain) was retrieved from a study of shared clonotypes between healthy human individuals. Findings and limits, study-wide: Naive subsets usually exceeded memory subsets in estimated richness. Sampling was confined to blood; repertoires within tissues likely differ.

Produced via immunoSEQ multiplex PCR; TCRdb's table is partial and in-frame only. Of approximately 2,200,000 clones listed, about 92% are singletons. Terminally differentiated effector memory CD45RA+ cells were excluded by CCR7 positive selection of CD45RO-negative cells. As regards this clone: Antigen: not known.

The V and J ends lost 1 base and 8 bases respectively, with 11 bases between them. The CDR3 consists of 14 residues. CDR1 is SEHNR and CDR2 is FQNEAQ in the germline V gene (reference sequence). The chain combines TRBV7-9 with TRBJ1-4, with TRBD1 as a possible D gene (6 bases). This receptor was identified in a man younger than 35 in good health. Some clones in this sample may be carry-over from other donors' samples. Sequencing was performed on naive CD8+ T cells from PBMCs. The CDR3 region has the DNA TGTGCCAGCAGCTTAGGGGGGCAGGAGGAAAAACTGTTTTTT. Its protein product is CASSLGGQEEKLFF.